These 32 T cell receptor beta chains came from one sample sequenced in a study of tumor-infiltrating lymphocytes in primary liver carcinoma (dated by TCRdb to the late 2010s). TRIzol reagent was used to extract blood RNA from unsorted whole blood, while the DNeasy Blood & Tissue kit provided the germline DNA. Sequencer: Illumina HiSeq 2500. TCRbeta-specific cDNA was reverse-transcribed from roughly 500 ng total RNA using a constant-region primer and ProtoScript II reverse transcriptase. The TCRbeta libraries were prepared through three rounds of nested multiplex PCR following a slightly modified ARM-PCR procedure. Multiplex TRBV1-TRBV30 forward primers and a Cbeta reverse primer were used in the first two PCR rounds, each of which was run for approximately 11 cycles. The public sequencing data were trimmed at Q25 with fastp and processed into clonotypes with MiXCR by TCRdb, which kept only in-frame beta chains. Rows with a matching CDR3 protein are joined into one entry that keeps the most common DNA and genes. In all, the sample holds just over 300,000 distinct CDR3 sequences, and 50% to 75% of those were seen once. Of the sample, about a sixth is held by the ten largest clones.

Specimen: peripheral blood. These receptors all stem from a woman in her thirties with primary liver carcinoma and hepatitis B virus infection.

This chain connects TRBV7-9 to TRBJ1-1; D unresolved. This CDR3 is 13 amino acids long. Germline values: CDR1 SEHNR, CDR2 FQNEAQ (reference sequence). V lost 10 bases and J lost 1, with 13 bases in between. CDR3 coding DNA: TGTGCCACAAGTGGGCTCGAGAACACTGAAGCTTTCTTT. Protein: CATSGLENTEAFF.

The rearrangement links TRBV20-1 to TRBJ2-7; TRBD2 matches at 10 bases. V lost 6 bases, J lost 2 bases, and 7 bases stayed unmatched. The CDR3 is made up of 14 amino acids. Germline lookup yields CDR1 DFQATT and CDR2 SNEGSKA (reference sequence). For the CDR3, the DNA is TGCAGTGCCCAGGAGAGCGGGAGGGCCTACGAGCAGTACTTC. The encoded protein is CSAQESGRAYEQYF.

The J gene is TRBJ2-5, the V gene TRBV6-6; the match to TRBD2 covers 11 bases. This CDR3 contains 16 residues. Looked up from germline, CDR1 is MNHNY and CDR2 is SVGAGI (reference sequence). The V and J ends lost 5 bases and 5 bases, in that order; junction bases with no gene match: 10. CDR3 sequence: CASSRDLAGGGETQYF. CDR3 coding DNA: TGTGCCAGCAGTCGAGACTTAGCGGGAGGGGGGGAGACCCAGTACTTC.

Notes on this clonotype: Its ends do not fully match the called genes, so a read error is possible. The rearrangement uses TRBV30 and TRBJ1-2; D remains ambiguous. The germline CDR1 and CDR2 sequences are GTSNPN and SVGIG (reference sequence). The CDR3 sequence is 11 residues long. The CDR3: CAWSDKYGYIF. The CDR3 nucleotides read TGTGCCTGGAGTGACAAATATGGCTACATCTTC.

The chain joins TRBV6-1 to TRBJ2-3; possibly TRBD1 for D (6 bases). V lost 6 bases and J lost 14, with 21 bases in between. From germline, CDR1 is MNHNS and CDR2 SASEGT. This CDR3 has 13 residues. The chain's CDR3 is CASRTSGQPQGYF. The CDR3 coding sequence is TGTGCCAGCAGAACATCTGGACAGCCGCAGGGGTATTTT.

The gene calls are TRBV4-1 and TRBJ2-5; no definite D call. Germline CDR1 MGHRA, CDR2 YSYEKL. The CDR3 is made up of 14 amino acids. The ends were cut back, 4 bases at V and 4 bases at J, with 13 bases in the middle. The CDR3 region has the DNA TGCGCCAGCAGCCCCCAGGATGGCAGAGAGACCCAGTACTTC. The encoded protein is CASSPQDGRETQYF.

This clonotype was seen just once. The junction and the germline gene differ at one end; a read error may be behind it. The chain is built from TRBV11-2 and TRBJ2-7; 8 bases are shared with TRBD2. The V gene's germline CDR1 is SGHAT and CDR2 FQNNGV. CDR3 length: 16 amino acids. The CDR3: CTSSLSRAGEIHVQYF. As DNA, the CDR3 is TGTACCAGCAGCTTGTCCCGAGCGGGAGAGATCCACGTGCAGTACTTC.

This clonotype has a handful of counts. The genes are TRBV4-1 and TRBJ2-5, with D tentatively TRBD1 (5 bases). CDR3 length: 13 residues. CDR1 and CDR2 (germline): MGHRA, YSYEKL. V was pared by 5 bases and J by 6 bases, with 13 bases between. CDR3 in amino acids: CASSAIGVQTQYF. The CDR3, as DNA: TGCGCCAGCAGCGCTATAGGGGTGCAGACCCAGTACTTC.

This clonotype was counted between two and nine times. One junction end disagrees with the germline gene, perhaps due to a read error. The chain employs TRBV6-5 and TRBJ2-7, with a tentative D call TRBD2 (6 bases). This CDR3 comprises 14 residues. Germline V lookup: CDR1 MNHEY, CDR2 SVGAGI. CDR3 sequence (DNA): TGTGCCAGCAGTTACAAGGGGAGGTCCTACGGGCAGTACTTC. It specifies CASSYKGRSYGQYF.

This clonotype was detected only a few times. This sequence joins TRBV7-9 and TRBJ2-3, with 10 nucleotides matching TRBD2. The CDR3 runs 15 residues. Germline CDR1 reads SEHNR; CDR2 reads FQNEAQ (reference sequence). V lost 0 bases, J lost 6 bases, and 3 bases stayed unmatched. CDR3 DNA: TGTGCCAGCAGCTTAGCGTCTAGCGGGAGCGATACGCAGTATTTT. Residues: CASSLASSGSDTQYF.

By share, this clonotype counts as medium-sized. This chain links TRBV4-3 with TRBJ2-3; D is undetermined. The V gene's germline CDR1 is LGHNA and CDR2 YSLEER. This CDR3 has 13 amino acids. Trimming took off 0 bases at V and 1 base at J, with 2 bases between the two ends. The chain's CDR3 is CASSQERTDTQYF. CDR3 in DNA: TGCGCCAGCAGCCAAGAACGCACAGATACGCAGTATTTT.

This clonotype is a singleton in its sample. V and J are TRBV28 and TRBJ2-7; TRBD1 aligns across 7 bases. The CDR3 is made up of 16 amino acids. J was trimmed by 1 base and V by 6 bases; bases with no gene match: 12. Per germline, CDR1 MDHEN and CDR2 SYDVKM. The CDR3 reads CASSPTVGGLSYEQYF. CDR3 in DNA: TGTGCCAGCAGCCCGACGGTAGGGGGCCTATCCTACGAGCAGTACTTC. The full variable domain, its missing parts supplied by reference TRBV28 and TRBJ2-7, is DVKVTQSSRYLVKRTGEKVFLECVQDMDHENMFWYRQDPGLGLRLIYFSYDVKMKEKGDIPEGYSVSREKKERFSLILESASTNQTSMYLCASSPTVGGLSYEQYFGPGTRLTVT.

This clonotype was observed a few times. The V and J genes are TRBV7-9 and TRBJ1-5; 11 nucleotides line up with TRBD1. V lost 4 bases, J lost 2 bases, and 10 bases stayed unmatched. The CDR3 runs 18 residues. The germline gives CDR1 SEHNR, CDR2 FQNEAQ (reference sequence). The CDR3 nucleotides read TGTGCCAGCAGCTCGGGGGACAGGGGGATAATGGGCAATCAGCCCCAGCATTTT. Its translation: CASSSGDRGIMGNQPQHF.

With regard to this clonotype: Germline is not matched at one junction end, which may reflect a read error. Here the CDR3 DNA reads TGTGCTAGCAGCAACCGGGAGGCGAGCACTGAAGCTTCCTTT. It specifies CASSNREASTEASF. V gene TRBV4-2 combines with J gene TRBJ1-1; D call uncertain. CDR1 is LGHNA, CDR2 YNFKEQ, per germline. The CDR3 sequence is 14 residues long.

This clonotype was seen more than once but under ten times. V gene TRBV5-4 combines with J gene TRBJ2-3, with TRBD2 matching over 10 bases. CDR1 and CDR2 (germline): SGHNT, YYREEE (reference sequence). The CDR3 is 15 residues long. With 1 base clipped from V and 9 bases from J, the junction kept 8 bases outside the gene matches. CDR3 amino acids: CASSLLSGRAGTQYF. The CDR3 DNA reads TGTGCCAGCAGCTTGTTGAGCGGGAGGGCGGGAACGCAGTATTTT.

This chain joins TRBV21-1 and TRBJ2-4; TRBD1 is the table's D call and was not checked against the DNA. TRBV21-1 is a documented pseudogene. This CDR3 region has 18 residues. The CDR3 sequence: CASSPHDRADAAKNIQYF. The CDR3 DNA reads as TGTGCCAGCAGCCCCCACGACAGGGCAGACGCGGCCAAAAACATTCAGTACTTC.

A word on this clonotype: One end of the junction fails to match germline, which may point to a read error. The chain recombines TRBV12-3 or TRBV12-4 with TRBJ2-1, with 12 bases aligning to TRBD2. The CDR3 is 15 residues long. The CDR3: CVSGLSGTSGLEQFF. The DNA for the CDR3 is TGTGTCAGCGGCCTGTCCGGGACTAGCGGGCTTGAGCAGTTCTTC.

This sequence joins TRBV7-9 and TRBJ2-5; tentatively, D is TRBD1 (5 bases). V lost 2 bases, J lost 2 bases, and 9 bases lay in between. Germline-derived CDR1 and CDR2 are SEHNR and FQNEAQ (reference sequence). The CDR3 extends over 14 amino acids. The CDR3 DNA sequence: TGTGCCAGCAGCTTAAGGTCAGGGCAAGAGACCCAGTACTTC. This codes for CASSLRSGQETQYF.

There are many counts of this clonotype. J is TRBJ2-7 and V is TRBV29-1, with 7 positions matching TRBD2. CDR3 size: 13 residues. V lost 3 bases to trimming and J lost 3 bases; unmatched junction nucleotides: 5. Germline CDR1 reads SQVTM; CDR2 reads ANQGSEA. The DNA for the CDR3 is TGCAGCGTTGAGAGCGGGACTCTCTACGAGCAGTACTTC. Its translation is CSVESGTLYEQYF.

This clonotype was seen ten or more times. The rearrangement uses TRBV6-5 and TRBJ2-3; the match to TRBD1 covers 8 bases. V lost 11 bases to trimming and J lost 6 bases; unmatched junction nucleotides: 16. Germline assignment: CDR1 MNHEY and CDR2 SVGAGI. The length of the CDR3 is 15 residues. As DNA, the CDR3 is TGTGCCCGCCACCCCGGGACAGGCCATTCGGATACGCAGTATTTT. Translated, it gives CARHPGTGHSDTQYF.

The chain couples TRBV28 to TRBJ1-5; tentatively, D is TRBD1 (6 bases). Germline values: CDR1 MDHEN, CDR2 SYDVKM. The CDR3 is 13 amino acids. The V end lost 10 bases, the J end lost 6 bases, and 16 bases lay between the germline ends. CDR3 sequence reads: CAIDGGPGQPQHF. As DNA, the CDR3 is TGTGCCATTGACGGGGGGCCGGGTCAGCCCCAGCATTTT.

This clonotype was counted between two and nine times. This rearrangement joins TRBV5-4 to TRBJ1-2; TRBD1 is a possible D gene (5 bases). There are 13 residues in the CDR3. Trimming removed 4 bases at V and 2 bases at J, with 9 bases between. The germline V gene encodes CDR1 SGHNT and CDR2 YYREEE (reference sequence). CDR3 in DNA: TGTGCCAGCAGCGGGGACGGAAACTATGGCTACACCTTC. Its protein product is CASSGDGNYGYTF.

As concerns this clonotype: The junction departs from germline at one end; a sequencing error may be responsible. The J gene is TRBJ2-3, the V gene TRBV10-2; D may be TRBD2 (6 bases). CDR1 is WSHSY and CDR2 is SAAADI in the germline V gene. The CDR3 is 17 residues long. CDR3 residues: CASSELKLARGADAQYF. DNA of the CDR3: TGCGCCAGCAGCGAACTTAAGCTAGCGAGAGGGGCAGATGCGCAGTATTTT.

This clonotype came up many times. This chain links TRBV28 with TRBJ2-2; D is possibly TRBD1 (5 bases). The V end was cut by 3 bases, the J end by 6 bases, with 11 bases between. Germline CDR1 reads MDHEN; CDR2 reads SYDVKM. The CDR3 spans 14 residues. CDR3 sequence (DNA): TGTGCCAGCAGTTTCCACAGGTCGGCCGGGGAGCTGTTTTTT. This sequence encodes CASSFHRSAGELFF.

The chain recombines TRBV14 with TRBJ2-5; perhaps TRBD2 as D (5 bases). Trimming took off 4 bases at V and 9 bases at J, with 15 bases between the two ends. CDR3 length equals 13 residues. Germline CDR1 SGHDN, CDR2 FVKESK. DNA of the CDR3: TGTGCCAGCAGCCTCGGGCCGTGGGAGTCCCAGTACTTC. Translated: CASSLGPWESQYF.

This clonotype appeared a single time. A read error is likely, as this CDR3 ends without the conserved phenylalanine or tryptophan. This chain uses TRBV6-2 or TRBV6-3 with TRBJ2-1; 7 bases agree with TRBD2. J lost 2 bases, V lost 8 bases, and 12 bases had no gene match. Germline values: CDR1 MNHEY, CDR2 SVGEGT. The CDR3 is 16 residues long. CDR3 DNA: TGTGCCAGCCGGGCGGGCGGAGGGAGGGCCTACAATGAGCAGTTCTTA. Its translation: CASRAGGGRAYNEQFL.

Only a few counts were recorded for this clonotype. The junction departs from germline at one end; a sequencing error may be responsible. This chain joins TRBV11-2 and TRBJ2-1, with D possibly TRBD2 on 5 matching bases. The CDR3 runs to 12 residues. Germline lookup yields CDR1 SGHAT and CDR2 FQNNGV. The CDR3 DNA sequence: TGTACCAGCAGCTTGGGCGTCCTCGGGGAGTTCTTC. It codes for CTSSLGVLGEFF.

This clonotype was seen once. At one end the junction does not follow the germline gene, possibly because of a read error. This chain uses TRBV12-3 or TRBV12-4 with TRBJ2-7, with D possibly matching TRBD1 (5 bases). The length of the CDR3 is 13 residues. CDR3 sequence: CASSPTVSYEEYF. The CDR3 DNA is TGTGCCAGTAGTCCGACAGTCTCCTACGAGGAGTACTTC.

Concerning this clonotype itself: Because the CDR3 is missing its conserved closing phenylalanine or tryptophan, this is likely a read error. V is TRBV6-5 and J is TRBJ2-1, with 9 bases matching TRBD1. After removal of 2 bases from V and 3 bases from J, the junction contained 2 bases not matched to a gene. This CDR3 is 15 amino acids long. Germline CDR1 reads MNHEY; CDR2 reads SVGAGI. The CDR3 DNA sequence: TGTGCCAGCAGTTACGGGACAGGGAACTACAATGAGCAGTTCCTC. It encodes CASSYGTGNYNEQFL.

This clonotype was counted ten times or more. The chain recombines TRBV4-3 with TRBJ2-7; D gene unclear. V was cut by 0 bases and J by 2 bases, with 14 bases left in between. Germline V gives CDR1 LGHNA, CDR2 YSLEER. The CDR3 runs 16 residues. The CDR3 bases are TGCGCCAGCAGCCAAGATATACACAGTCTCCCCTACGAGCAGTACTTC. Protein product: CASSQDIHSLPYEQYF.

Regarding this clonotype: At one boundary the junction diverges from the germline segment, which might be a read error. The chain's CDR3 is CTSSLGRTDTQYF. The CDR3 nucleotides are TGTACCAGCAGCTTAGGACGGACAGATACGCAATATTTT. The chain links TRBV11-1 to TRBJ2-3; tentatively, D is TRBD1 (6 bases). The CDR3 is made up of 13 amino acids. CDR1 SGHAT and CDR2 FQDESV come from the germline V gene (reference sequence).

This clonotype came up many times. V and J are TRBV4-2 and TRBJ1-2; perhaps TRBD1 as D (6 bases). Deletions cut 3 bases from V and 3 bases from J, with 11 bases between. This CDR3 spans 14 amino acids. Looked up from germline, CDR1 is LGHNA and CDR2 is YNFKEQ. Here the CDR3 reads CASSHTGWDYGYTF. Here the CDR3 DNA reads TGTGCCAGCAGCCATACAGGGTGGGACTATGGCTACACCTTC.